A single sample gave rise to the 27 T cell receptor beta chains below, sequenced in a study of blood T cell repertoires in COVID-19. Here immunoSEQ multiplex PCR was the method, and the copy in TCRdb shows in-frame clones only, minus some. The data show around 300,000 clones, more than 80% seen once. The material sequenced was peripheral blood. These receptor sequences come from a woman aged 25 to 39 with active or convalescent COVID-19.

The V and J genes are TRBV6-7 and TRBJ2-3; the D is unclear. TRBV6-7 is identified as an open reading frame with a role that is uncertain. The CDR3 extends over 17 amino acids. Trimming left V 1 base short and J 0 bases short, with 14 bases between. In DNA, the CDR3 is TGTGCCAGCAGTTACTGGGCAGGCGAACCTAGCACAGATACGCAGTATTTT. This gives the protein CASSYWAGEPSTDTQYF.

This clone showed up just once. V gene TRBV7-9 combines with J gene TRBJ2-1; D perhaps matches TRBD2 (6 bases). V was trimmed by 5 bases and J by 5 bases, leaving 16 bases between them. The germline V gene encodes CDR1 SEHNR and CDR2 FQNEAQ (reference sequence). The CDR3 is 15 residues long. The CDR3 loop is CASSTRGVGDNEQFF. CDR3 coding DNA: TGTGCCAGCAGCACCCGCGGGGTGGGGGACAATGAGCAGTTCTTC. The full variable domain, its missing parts supplied by reference TRBV7-9 and TRBJ2-1, is DTGVSQNPRHKITKRGQNVTFRCDPISEHNRLYWYRQTLGQGPEFLTYFQNEAQLEKSRLLSDRFSAERPKGSFSTLEIQRTEQGDSAMYLCASSTRGVGDNEQFFGPGTRLTVL.

The chain is built from TRBV7-2 and TRBJ1-1; tentatively, D is TRBD1 (5 bases). Germline assignment: CDR1 SGHTA and CDR2 FQGNSA. Trimming stripped 11 bases from V and 2 bases from J, with 12 bases between. This CDR3 spans 12 amino acids. The CDR3 reads CASSDKNTEAFF. CDR3 nucleotides: TGTGCCTCCTCGGACAAAAACACTGAAGCTTTCTTT.

The chain has TRBV5-4 and TRBJ2-2, with 15 bases matching TRBD2. CDR1 is SGHNT and CDR2 is YYREEE in the germline V gene (reference sequence). V lost 3 bases to trimming and J lost 0 bases; unmatched junction nucleotides: 3. This CDR3 has 18 residues. This chain's CDR3 is CASSSGLAGGPNTGELFF. The CDR3 DNA follows: TGTGCCAGCAGCTCCGGACTAGCGGGGGGGCCGAACACCGGGGAGCTGTTTTTT.

The gene calls are TRBV21-1 and TRBJ2-7; the table's D gene call, TRBD1, was not cross checked with the DNA. TRBV21-1 is recorded as a pseudogene. There are 16 residues in the CDR3. CDR3 bases: TGTGCCAGCAGCAAAGATTGTTTGGGCAGCTCCTACGAGCAGTACTTC. Encoded protein: CASSKDCLGSSYEQYF.

This chain joins TRBV29-1 and TRBJ2-3; 10 bases are a match to TRBD1. Germline loops: CDR1 SQVTM, CDR2 ANQGSEA. J was trimmed by 6 bases and V by 6 bases; bases with no gene match: 9. The length of the CDR3 is 14 residues. This CDR3 is CSVGQGGDADTQYF. CDR3 nucleotide sequence: TGCAGCGTCGGACAGGGGGGAGATGCTGATACGCAGTATTTT.

V and J are TRBV2 and TRBJ2-7; TRBD2 might be the D (6 bases). The germline V gene has CDR1 SNHLY and CDR2 FYNNEI. The CDR3 runs 14 residues. V lost 6 bases and J 7 bases, leaving 19 bases between the germline ends. The CDR3 here is CASSASETVWEQYF. The CDR3 DNA reads TGTGCCAGCAGCGCTAGCGAGACCGTATGGGAGCAGTACTTC.

The V and J genes are TRBV7-2 and TRBJ1-2, with no clear D. Per the germline V gene, CDR1 is SGHTA and CDR2 is FQGNSA. The CDR3 is 14 residues long. With 3 bases removed from V and 0 bases from J, the gap between germline ends came to 8 bases. The CDR3 loop is CASSFDGANYGYTF. The CDR3 DNA sequence: TGTGCCAGCAGCTTCGACGGAGCTAACTATGGCTACACCTTC. The full variable domain, its missing parts supplied by reference TRBV7-2 and TRBJ1-2, is GAGVSQSPSNKVTEKGKDVELRCDPISGHTALYWYRQSLGQGLEFLIYFQGNSAPDKSGLPSDRFSAERTGGSVSTLTIQRTQQEDSAVYLCASSFDGANYGYTFGSGTRLTVV.

V and J are TRBV5-1 and TRBJ2-1, with TRBD1 identical over 7 bases. The CDR3 is 15 residues long. In germline, CDR1 is SGHRS, CDR2 YFSETQ. Unmatched junction bases numbered 9, after V lost 4 bases and J lost 5 bases. CDR3 in DNA: TGCGCCAGCAGCCCAGGGGACAGCTTAAACAATGAGCAGTTCTTC. Translating gives CASSPGDSLNNEQFF.

V usage is TRBV5-8 and J usage is TRBJ1-3, with a tentative D call TRBD1 (6 bases). Germline loops: CDR1 SGHTS, CDR2 YDEGEE. V dropped 1 base and J dropped 4 bases, with 15 bases sitting between them. The CDR3 loop spans 16 amino acids. CDR3 loop: CASSLWQGNPGNTIYF. In nucleotides, the CDR3 is TGTGCCAGCAGCTTGTGGCAGGGGAACCCAGGAAACACCATATATTTT.

The J gene is TRBJ2-4, the V gene TRBV25-1; D ambiguous. CDR1 and CDR2 from the germline V gene are MGHDK and SYGVNS. The CDR3 is 13 amino acids. With 4 bases removed from V and 0 bases from J, the gap between germline ends came to 4 bases. CDR3 amino acids: CASSGLAKNIQYF. CDR3 in DNA: TGTGCCAGCAGTGGACTAGCCAAAAACATTCAGTACTTC.

The chain recombines TRBV6-4 with TRBJ1-4; 9 bases match TRBD1. Germline lookup yields CDR1 MRHNA and CDR2 SNTAGT. CDR3 length equals 15 residues. The junction had 7 bases not matched to a gene; V was cut back by 6 bases and J by 5 bases. For the CDR3, the DNA is TGTGCCAGCAGCGGGGGACAGGGATCCAATGAAAAACTGTTTTTT. Residues: CASSGGQGSNEKLFF.

J is TRBJ1-1 and V is TRBV7-9; a weak D match, TRBD1 (5 bases). Deletions cut 8 bases from V and 7 bases from J, with 11 bases between. This CDR3 is 11 amino acids long. Germline CDR1 reads SEHNR; CDR2 reads FQNEAQ (reference sequence). The CDR3 DNA reads TGTGCCAGCGGGGCGGACGGTGAAGCTTTCTTT. This encodes CASGADGEAFF.

The chain combines TRBV12-3 or TRBV12-4 with TRBJ1-1; D uncertain. The ends were cut back, 6 bases at V and 3 bases at J, with 8 bases in the middle. CDR3 length equals 12 residues. This CDR3 reads CASRIHYTEAFF. The CDR3 nucleotides read TGTGCCAGCAGGATTCACTACACTGAAGCTTTCTTT.

Here the CDR3 reads CASSLEYTDTQYF. In nucleotides, the CDR3 is TGTGCCAGCAGCTTAGAGTACACAGATACGCAGTATTTT. The rearrangement links TRBV7-3 to TRBJ2-3; D gene ambiguous. V was shortened by 2 bases and J by 2 bases, with 5 bases between the two germline ends. CDR1 is SGHTA, CDR2 FQGTGA, per germline. The CDR3 spans 13 residues. The full variable domain, its missing parts supplied by reference TRBV7-3 and TRBJ2-3, is GAGVSQTPSNKVTEKGKYVELRCDPISGHTALYWYRQSLGQGPEFLIYFQGTGAADDSGLPNDRFFAVRPEGSVSTLKIQRTERGDSAVYLCASSLEYTDTQYFGPGTRLTVL.

The chain joins TRBV3-1 (or the pseudogene TRBV3-2) to TRBJ1-2, with TRBD1 as a possible D gene (5 bases). V lost 5 bases to trimming and J lost 8 bases, with 12 bases between them. There are 12 residues in the CDR3. Germline V lookup: CDR1 LGHDT, CDR2 YNNKEL (reference sequence). The DNA for the CDR3 is TGTGCCAGCAGCGGGGCAGCATGGGGCTACACCTTC. This translates into CASSGAAWGYTF.

The chain is built from TRBV6-5 and TRBJ2-3; D is possibly TRBD1 (6 bases). Germline V gene lookup returns CDR1 MNHEY and CDR2 SVGAGI. The V end lost 2 bases, the J end lost 4 bases, and 13 bases lay between the germline ends. This CDR3 spans 15 amino acids. The CDR3 region is CASSYQLGAADTQYF. CDR3 nucleotides: TGTGCCAGCAGTTACCAATTGGGGGCCGCAGATACGCAGTATTTT.

The chain joins TRBV29-1 to TRBJ1-2; TRBD1 matches at 10 bases. This CDR3 is 14 amino acids long. V was clipped by 6 bases and J by 0 bases; unmatched bases: 4. The V gene's germline CDR1 is SQVTM and CDR2 ANQGSEA. The CDR3 here is CSVAGQGANYGYTF. The CDR3 DNA reads TGCAGCGTCGCTGGACAGGGGGCTAACTATGGCTACACCTTC.

The gene calls are TRBV5-1 and TRBJ2-3, with 12 bases identical to TRBD2. The CDR3 sequence is 16 residues long. The germline V gene encodes CDR1 SGHRS and CDR2 YFSETQ. V gave up 4 bases and J gave up 3 bases; unmatched junction bases: 6. CDR3 sequence (DNA): TGCGCCAGCAGCCCACCTAGCGGGGGGGCTACAGATACGCAGTATTTT. It specifies CASSPPSGGATDTQYF.

This clone was seen once. The chain joins TRBV20-1 to TRBJ2-2, with 9 bases matching TRBD2. The J segment lost 6 bases and the V segment lost 3 bases, leaving 8 bases of the junction unmatched. Germline values: CDR1 DFQATT, CDR2 SNEGSKA (reference sequence). The CDR3 extends over 15 amino acids. In nucleotides, the CDR3 is TGCAGTGCTAGTCGGCCGCGGGGGGGACCCGGGGAGCTGTTTTTT. Its protein is CSASRPRGGPGELFF.

This CDR3 is CSVESETGGLYGYTF. CDR3 DNA: TGCAGCGTTGAGTCTGAGACAGGGGGCCTCTATGGCTACACCTTC. V and J are TRBV29-1 and TRBJ1-2; 10 positions agree with TRBD1. Germline CDR1 reads SQVTM; CDR2 reads ANQGSEA. The CDR3 sequence is 15 residues long. The junction had 8 bases not matched to a gene; V was cut back by 3 bases and J by 4 bases.

V and J are TRBV7-2 and TRBJ2-3; D gene ambiguous. Trimming pared 2 bases from V and 5 bases from J, leaving 8 bases between. The CDR3 spans 13 residues. In germline, CDR1 is SGHTA, CDR2 FQGNSA. This chain's CDR3 is CASSLSRGDTQYF. CDR3 DNA: TGTGCCAGCAGCTTATCCCGCGGAGATACGCAGTATTTT.

This clone has only a few counts. The chain combines TRBV7-8 with TRBJ2-7, with 12 bases that match TRBD2. Trimming cost V 4 bases and J 4 bases; bases outside gene matches: 8. The germline CDR1 and CDR2 sequences are SGHVS and FQNEAQ. The CDR3 length is 16 residues. DNA of the CDR3: TGTGCCAGCAGCTCAGACCCTAGCGGGGGGGAATACGAGCAGTACTTC. This gives the protein CASSSDPSGGEYEQYF.

The rearrangement uses TRBV10-1 and TRBJ2-7, with D maybe TRBD1 (6 bases). Germline values: CDR1 WNHNN, CDR2 SYGVQD (reference sequence). This CDR3 has 13 amino acids. V lost 8 bases and J 4 bases, leaving 15 bases between the germline ends. In nucleotides, the CDR3 is TGCGCCAGCTCACGACAGGCGACATACGAGCAGTACTTC. Protein product: CASSRQATYEQYF.

The chain has TRBV15 and TRBJ2-1; D gene ambiguous. Germline CDR1 and CDR2: LNHNV and YYDKDF (reference sequence). The CDR3 has 15 residues. V was shortened by 3 bases and J by 1 base, with 10 bases between the two germline ends. The CDR3 DNA sequence: TGTGCCACCAGCAGTAGAGAGAGTTCCTACAATGAGCAGTTCTTC. Protein product: CATSSRESSYNEQFF.

The chain is built from TRBV18 and TRBJ2-5, with 7 bases that match TRBD1. The ends lost 6 bases at V and 2 bases at J; junction bases unmatched: 3. CDR3 length: 13 amino acids. Germline V gives CDR1 KGHSH, CDR2 LQKENI. The chain's CDR3 is CASSQGQQETQYF. In DNA form, the CDR3 reads TGTGCCAGCTCTCAGGGACAGCAAGAGACCCAGTACTTC.

V usage is TRBV4-3 and J usage is TRBJ2-1, with 14 bases aligning to TRBD2. Germline V gene sequence: CDR1 LGHNA, CDR2 YSLEER. The CDR3 covers 16 residues. J lost 5 bases, V lost 3 bases, and 3 bases had no gene match. CDR3 sequence: CASSQTSGGANNEQFF. For the CDR3, the DNA is TGCGCCAGCAGCCAGACTAGCGGGGGGGCTAACAATGAGCAGTTCTTC.